This record looks at one T cell receptor beta chain sequence and its context. TCRdb reprocessed the RT-PCR reads via MiXCR and lists one record per CDR3 protein. The sample records approximately 720,000 distinct CDR3 sequences, 14% being singletons. The CDR3 totals 12 residues. With 1 base removed from V and 8 bases from J, the gap between germline ends came to 9 bases. Looked up from germline, CDR1 is GTSNPN and CDR2 is SVGIG (reference sequence). Sequencing was carried out using memory CD4+ T cells from blood. The rearrangement joins TRBV30 to TRBJ1-5; D call uncertain. The sequence was collected from a female donor in good health, serving as a healthy control. In DNA form, the CDR3 reads TGTGCCTGGAGTGGGCTCCGGGAGCCCCAGCATTTT. Translation: CAWSGLREPQHF.